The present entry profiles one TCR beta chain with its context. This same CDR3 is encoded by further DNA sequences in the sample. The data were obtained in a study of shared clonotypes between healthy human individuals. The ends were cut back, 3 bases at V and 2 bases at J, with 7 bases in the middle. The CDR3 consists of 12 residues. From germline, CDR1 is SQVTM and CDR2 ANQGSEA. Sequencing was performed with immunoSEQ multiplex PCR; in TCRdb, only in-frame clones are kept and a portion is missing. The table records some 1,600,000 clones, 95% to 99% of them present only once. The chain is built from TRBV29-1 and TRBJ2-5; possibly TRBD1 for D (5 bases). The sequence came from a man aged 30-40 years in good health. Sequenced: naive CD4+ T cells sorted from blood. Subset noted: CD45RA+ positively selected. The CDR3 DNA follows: TGCAGCGTTGAGGCAGGGCAAGAGACCCAGTACTTC. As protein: CSVEAGQETQYF.